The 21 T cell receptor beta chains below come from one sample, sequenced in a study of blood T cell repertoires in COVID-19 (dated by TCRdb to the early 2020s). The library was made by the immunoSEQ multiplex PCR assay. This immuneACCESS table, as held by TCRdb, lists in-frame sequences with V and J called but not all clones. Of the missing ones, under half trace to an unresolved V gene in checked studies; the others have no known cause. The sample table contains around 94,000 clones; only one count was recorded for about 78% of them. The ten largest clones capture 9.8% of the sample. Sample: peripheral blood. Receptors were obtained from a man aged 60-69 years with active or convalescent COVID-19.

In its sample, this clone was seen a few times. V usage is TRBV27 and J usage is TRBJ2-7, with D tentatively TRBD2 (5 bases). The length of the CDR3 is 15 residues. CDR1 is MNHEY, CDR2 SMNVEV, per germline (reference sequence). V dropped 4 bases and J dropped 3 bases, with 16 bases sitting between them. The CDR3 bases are TGTGCCAGCAGTTCGAAAAGCGGTACTGTCTACGAGCAGTACTTC. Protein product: CASSSKSGTVYEQYF.

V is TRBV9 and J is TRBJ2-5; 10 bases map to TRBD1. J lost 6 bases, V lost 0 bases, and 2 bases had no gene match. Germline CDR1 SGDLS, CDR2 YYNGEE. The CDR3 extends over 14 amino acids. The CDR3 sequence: CASSVGDRGQTQYF. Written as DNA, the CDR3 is TGTGCCAGCAGCGTAGGGGACAGGGGACAGACCCAGTACTTC.

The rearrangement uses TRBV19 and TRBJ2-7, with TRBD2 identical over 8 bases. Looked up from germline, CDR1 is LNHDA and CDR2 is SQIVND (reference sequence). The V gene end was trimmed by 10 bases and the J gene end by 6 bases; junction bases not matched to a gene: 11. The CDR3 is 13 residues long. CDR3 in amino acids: CATGGATKGEQYF. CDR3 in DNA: TGTGCCACCGGGGGGGCGACCAAGGGCGAGCAGTACTTC. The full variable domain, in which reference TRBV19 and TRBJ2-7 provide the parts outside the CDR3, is DGGITQSPKYLFRKEGQNVTLSCEQNLNHDAMYWYRQDPGQGLRLIYYSQIVNDFQKGDIAEGYSVSREKKESFPLTVTSAQKNPTAFYLCATGGATKGEQYFGPGTRLTVT.

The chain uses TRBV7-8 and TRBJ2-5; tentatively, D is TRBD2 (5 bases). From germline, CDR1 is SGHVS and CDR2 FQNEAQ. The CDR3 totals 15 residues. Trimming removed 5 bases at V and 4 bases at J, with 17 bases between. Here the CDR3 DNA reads TGTGCCAGCAGCCCGAGCCTTGACTATGGAGAGACCCAGTACTTC. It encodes CASSPSLDYGETQYF.

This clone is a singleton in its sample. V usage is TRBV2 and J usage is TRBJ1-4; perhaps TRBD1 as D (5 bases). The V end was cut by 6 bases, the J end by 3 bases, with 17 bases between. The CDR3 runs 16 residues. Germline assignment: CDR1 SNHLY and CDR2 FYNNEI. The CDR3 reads CASRLVGGGSNEKLFF. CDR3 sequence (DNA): TGTGCCAGCAGACTGGTGGGCGGGGGTTCTAATGAAAAACTGTTTTTT.

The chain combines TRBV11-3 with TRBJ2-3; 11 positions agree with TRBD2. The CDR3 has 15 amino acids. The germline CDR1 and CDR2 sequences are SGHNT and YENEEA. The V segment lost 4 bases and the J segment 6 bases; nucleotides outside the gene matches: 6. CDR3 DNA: TGTGCCAGCAGCTCGACTAGCGGGACAGGTGATACGCAGTATTTT. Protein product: CASSSTSGTGDTQYF. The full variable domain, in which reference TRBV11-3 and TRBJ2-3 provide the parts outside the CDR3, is EAGVVQSPRYKIIEKKQPVAFWCNPISGHNTLYWYLQNLGQGPELLIRYENEEAVDDSQLPKDRFSAERLKGVDSTLKIQPAELGDSAVYLCASSSTSGTGDTQYFGPGTRLTVL.

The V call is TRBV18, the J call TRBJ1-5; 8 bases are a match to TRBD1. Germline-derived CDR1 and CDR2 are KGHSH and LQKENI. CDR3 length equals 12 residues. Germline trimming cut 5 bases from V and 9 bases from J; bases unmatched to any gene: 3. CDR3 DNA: TGTGCCAGCTCAGCAACAGGGGGGCCCCAGCATTTT. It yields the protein CASSATGGPQHF.

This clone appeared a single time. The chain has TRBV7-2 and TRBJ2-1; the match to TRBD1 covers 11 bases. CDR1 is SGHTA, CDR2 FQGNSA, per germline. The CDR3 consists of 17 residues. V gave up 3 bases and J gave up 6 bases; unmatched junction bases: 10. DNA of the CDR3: TGTGCCAGCAGCTTGCAGGGGAGGGGACAGGGGGGCAATGAGCAGTTCTTC. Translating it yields CASSLQGRGQGGNEQFF.

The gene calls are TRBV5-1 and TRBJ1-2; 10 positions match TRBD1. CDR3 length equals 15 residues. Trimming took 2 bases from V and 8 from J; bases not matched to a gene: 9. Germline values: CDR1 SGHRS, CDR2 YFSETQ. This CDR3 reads CASSFRQGAVGGYTF. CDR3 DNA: TGCGCCAGCAGCTTCCGACAGGGGGCCGTGGGCGGCTACACCTTC.

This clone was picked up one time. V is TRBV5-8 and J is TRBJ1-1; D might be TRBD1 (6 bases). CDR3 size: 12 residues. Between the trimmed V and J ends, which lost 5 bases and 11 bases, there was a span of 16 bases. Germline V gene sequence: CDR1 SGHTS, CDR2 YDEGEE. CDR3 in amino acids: CASRLQGYRAFF. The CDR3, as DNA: TGTGCCAGCAGGCTACAGGGATATCGGGCTTTCTTT.

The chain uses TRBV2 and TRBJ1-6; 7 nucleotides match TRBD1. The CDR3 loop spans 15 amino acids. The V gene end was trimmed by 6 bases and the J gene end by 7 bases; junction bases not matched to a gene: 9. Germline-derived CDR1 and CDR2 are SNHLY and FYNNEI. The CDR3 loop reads CASRLQGNSNSPLHF. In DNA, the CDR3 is TGTGCCAGCAGGTTACAGGGGAACTCCAATTCACCCCTCCACTTT.

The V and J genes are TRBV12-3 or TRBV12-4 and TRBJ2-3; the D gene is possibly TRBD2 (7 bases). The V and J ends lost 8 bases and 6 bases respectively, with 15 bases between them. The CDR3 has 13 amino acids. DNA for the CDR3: TGTGCCAGCCGAGCCTCGGGGGGCGATACGCAGTATTTT. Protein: CASRASGGDTQYF.

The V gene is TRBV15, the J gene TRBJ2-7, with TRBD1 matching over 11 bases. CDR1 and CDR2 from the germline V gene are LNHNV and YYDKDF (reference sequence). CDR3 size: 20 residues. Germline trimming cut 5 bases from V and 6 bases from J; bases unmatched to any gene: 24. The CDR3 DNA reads TGTGCCACCAGCGGACGGACAGGGGGCGATAGGAGGGAGGTTTGGGGCGAGCAGTACGTC. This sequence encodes CATSGRTGGDRREVWGEQYV.

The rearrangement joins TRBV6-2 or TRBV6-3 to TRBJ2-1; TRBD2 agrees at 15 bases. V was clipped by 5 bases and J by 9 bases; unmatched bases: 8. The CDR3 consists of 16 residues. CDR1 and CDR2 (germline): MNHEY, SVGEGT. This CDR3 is CASSAGLAGGLSEQFF. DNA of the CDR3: TGTGCCAGCAGTGCCGGACTAGCGGGAGGGTTGTCTGAGCAGTTCTTC.

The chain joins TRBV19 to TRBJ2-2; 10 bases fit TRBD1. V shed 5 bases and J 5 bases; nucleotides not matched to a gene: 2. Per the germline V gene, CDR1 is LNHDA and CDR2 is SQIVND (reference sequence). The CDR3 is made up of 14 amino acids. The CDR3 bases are TGTGCCAGTAGTGGGACAGGGGTTACCGGGGAGCTGTTTTTT. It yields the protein CASSGTGVTGELFF. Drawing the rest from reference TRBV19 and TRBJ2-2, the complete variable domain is DGGITQSPKYLFRKEGQNVTLSCEQNLNHDAMYWYRQDPGQGLRLIYYSQIVNDFQKGDIAEGYSVSREKKESFPLTVTSAQKNPTAFYLCASSGTGVTGELFFGEGSRLTVL.

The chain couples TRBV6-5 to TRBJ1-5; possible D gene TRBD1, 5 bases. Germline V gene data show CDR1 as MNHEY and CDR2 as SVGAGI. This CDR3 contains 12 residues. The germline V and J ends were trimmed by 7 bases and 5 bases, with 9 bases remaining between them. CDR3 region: CASTQGYQPQHF. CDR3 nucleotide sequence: TGTGCCAGCACGCAGGGCTATCAGCCCCAGCATTTT.

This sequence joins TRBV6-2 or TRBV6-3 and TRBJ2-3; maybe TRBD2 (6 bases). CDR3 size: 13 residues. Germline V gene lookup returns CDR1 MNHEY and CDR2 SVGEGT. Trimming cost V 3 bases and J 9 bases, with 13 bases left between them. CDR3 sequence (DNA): TGTGCCAGCAGTTATCTAGGAGGGGAGACGCAGTATTTT. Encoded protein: CASSYLGGETQYF.

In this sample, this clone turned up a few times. The CDR3 sequence: CASSLEGDVYGYTF. The CDR3 DNA reads TGTGCCAGCAGCTTGGAGGGGGACGTCTATGGCTACACCTTC. The chain carries TRBV5-4 and TRBJ1-2; D possibly corresponds to TRBD1 (6 bases). Trimming took 0 bases from V and 4 from J, leaving 10 bases between them. Germline V CDR1 and CDR2: SGHNT, YYREEE (reference sequence). The CDR3 has 14 residues.

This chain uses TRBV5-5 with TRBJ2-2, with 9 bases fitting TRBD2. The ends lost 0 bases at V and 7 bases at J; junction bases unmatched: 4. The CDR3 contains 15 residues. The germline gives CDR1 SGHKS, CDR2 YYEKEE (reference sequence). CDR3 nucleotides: TGTGCCAGCAGCTTGGTAGCGGGAGTAGGCGGGGAGCTGTTTTTT. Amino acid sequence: CASSLVAGVGGELFF.

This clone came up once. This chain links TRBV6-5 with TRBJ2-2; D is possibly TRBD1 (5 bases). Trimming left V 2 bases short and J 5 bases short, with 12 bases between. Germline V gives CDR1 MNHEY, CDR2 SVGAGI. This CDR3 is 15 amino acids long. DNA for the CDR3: TGTGCCAGCAGTTACCAGGGAATGGGGACCGGGGAGCTGTTTTTT. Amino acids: CASSYQGMGTGELFF.

The CDR3 loop reads CSASGREGSFDEQYF. CDR3 DNA: TGCAGTGCTAGTGGGCGGGAGGGCTCGTTTGACGAGCAGTACTTC. V and J are TRBV20-1 and TRBJ2-7; 9 bases agree with TRBD2. This CDR3 contains 15 residues. Trimming at V came to 3 bases and at J to 5 bases, leaving 11 bases not matched to a gene. Germline V CDR1 and CDR2: DFQATT, SNEGSKA (reference sequence).